The 24 T cell receptor beta chains below were found in one sample sequenced in a study of spatial heterogeneity in lung cancer. MiXCR, run by TCRdb on the 5' RACE reads, gives a single entry per CDR3 protein. Seen here are 10,000 to 15,000 distinct CDR3 sequences, 3.9% observed once, and the top ten hold less than 50%. The time point was: sample taken at primary tumor resection. Tumor, nontumor lung or frozen PBMC supplied whole RNA, sequenced without sorting. The sample here was PBMCs, taken at surgery. The receptors stem from a male donor with early-stage non-small cell lung cancer.

This clonotype was seen many times. This beta chain turned up in a library designed for alpha chains; as an off-target read, its abundance says little. This chain connects TRBV4-1 to TRBJ2-6, with D possibly being TRBD1 or TRBD2 (5 bases each). The ends were cut back, 4 bases at V and 1 base at J, with 14 bases in the middle. CDR3 length: 17 amino acids. Germline V gene lookup returns CDR1 MGHRA and CDR2 YSYEKL. This chain's CDR3 is CASSPSGTVSGANVLTF. CDR3 nucleotides: TGCGCCAGCAGCCCGTCCGGGACGGTTTCTGGGGCCAACGTCCTGACTTTC.

This clonotype was counted at least ten times. This beta chain appears as a stray read in a library generated for alpha chains; its size is not informative. V usage is TRBV10-3 and J usage is TRBJ1-2; possibly TRBD1 for D (5 bases). Germline V lookup: CDR1 ENHRY, CDR2 SYGVKD. The CDR3 is 16 amino acids. Trimming cost V 5 bases and J 4 bases, with 20 bases left between them. The CDR3 here is CAISPAGTPKSYGYTF. The CDR3 DNA sequence: TGTGCCATCAGTCCCGCCGGGACTCCAAAGAGCTATGGCTACACCTTC.

This clonotype showed up many times. With the library built for alpha chains, this beta chain is off target and its frequency is not meaningful. This chain connects TRBV14 to TRBJ1-1; TRBD1 might be the D (6 bases). CDR1 and CDR2 from the germline V gene are SGHDN and FVKESK. CDR3 length: 16 amino acids. Trimming took 5 bases from V and 4 from J, leaving 20 bases between them. The DNA for the CDR3 is TGTGCCAGCAGCTTACAGGGTTTGGGGCGAGGCACTGAAGCTTTCTTT. Translation: CASSLQGLGRGTEAFF.

This clonotype has only a few counts. This beta chain is a stray sequence in a library constructed for alpha chains; its clone size is not meaningful. V usage is TRBV5-1 and J usage is TRBJ2-1, with 7 bases fitting TRBD2. Trimming at V came to 1 base and at J to 4 bases, leaving 5 bases not matched to a gene. Germline V gives CDR1 SGHRS, CDR2 YFSETQ. CDR3 length: 15 amino acids. CDR3 protein: CASSLSASGYNEQFF. CDR3 in DNA: TGCGCCAGCAGCTTGTCGGCTAGCGGATACAATGAGCAGTTCTTC.

This clonotype appeared many times. This beta chain slipped into a library made for alpha chains as a stray read, so its size is not meaningful. V gene TRBV10-3 combines with J gene TRBJ2-2; 14 bases line up with TRBD2. The germline V gene has CDR1 ENHRY and CDR2 SYGVKD. V lost 7 bases and J lost 4; bases outside the gene matches: 8. This CDR3 comprises 17 residues. The CDR3 DNA reads TGTGCCATCACCCCGGGACTAGCGGGAGTAGGCACCGGGGAGCTGTTTTTT. It is translated as CAITPGLAGVGTGELFF.

This clonotype came up many times. Germline is not matched at one junction end, which may reflect a read error. This beta chain represents an off-target read in a library built for alpha chains; its size is of limited meaning. V usage is TRBV7-2 and J usage is TRBJ1-1, with D possibly TRBD1 on 5 matching bases. The CDR3 runs to 16 residues. Germline values: CDR1 SGHTA, CDR2 FQGNSA. This CDR3 reads CASSLLAGTVRAEAFF. CDR3 sequence (DNA): TGTGCCAGTAGCTTATTGGCAGGGACGGTTCGCGCTGAAGCTTTCTTT.

This clonotype was observed many times. Because this beta chain is a stray read in a library intended to capture alpha chains, its abundance should not be given much weight. The chain links TRBV28 to TRBJ2-3; 7 bases are a match to TRBD1. CDR3 size: 16 residues. From germline, CDR1 is MDHEN and CDR2 SYDVKM. V lost 0 bases, J lost 0 bases, and 3 bases stayed unmatched. The CDR3 is CASSLWTGPSTDTQYF. Here the CDR3 DNA reads TGTGCCAGCAGTTTATGGACAGGGCCTAGCACAGATACGCAGTATTTT. Complete variable domain (other parts from reference TRBV28 and TRBJ2-3): DVKVTQSSRYLVKRTGEKVFLECVQDMDHENMFWYRQDPGLGLRLIYFSYDVKMKEKGDIPEGYSVSREKKERFSLILESASTNQTSMYLCASSLWTGPSTDTQYFGPGTRLTVL.

The sample holds many counts of this clonotype. Found in a library prepared for alpha chains, this beta chain is an off-target read, and its abundance has little meaning. V and J are TRBV18 and TRBJ2-5; D is uncertain. Germline CDR1 and CDR2: KGHSH and LQKENI. There are 14 residues in the CDR3. Trimming stripped 5 bases from V and 3 bases from J, with 13 bases between. CDR3 in DNA: TGTGCCAGCTCAGACCCCGACGTGAAAGAGACCCAGTACTTC. Translated: CASSDPDVKETQYF.

This clonotype occurred many times. This beta chain represents an off-target read in a library built for alpha chains; its size is of limited meaning. CDR3 DNA: TGTGCCAGCAGCGTCCTAGCGGGGACCACAGATACGCAGTATTTT. Its translation is CASSVLAGTTDTQYF. The chain couples TRBV9 to TRBJ2-3; 9 nucleotides align to TRBD2. The CDR3 contains 15 residues. CDR1 SGDLS and CDR2 YYNGEE come from the germline V gene. Trimming removed 2 bases from V and 2 bases from J; junction bases left unmatched: 3.

This clonotype appeared many times. Since the library was made to target alpha chains, this beta chain is a stray read and its abundance is not meaningful. The chain combines TRBV7-2 with TRBJ1-5; D call uncertain. CDR3 length: 13 residues. The germline V and J ends were trimmed by 5 bases and 4 bases, with 9 bases remaining between them. Germline CDR1 reads SGHTA; CDR2 reads FQGNSA. DNA for the CDR3: TGTGCCAGCAGCCGAGACGTAAATCAGCCCCAGCATTTT. Protein sequence: CASSRDVNQPQHF.

This clonotype was detected many times. The library was built for alpha chains, so this beta chain is an off-target read and its size means little. This chain joins TRBV7-8 and TRBJ1-2, with D possibly matching TRBD1 (5 bases). The germline V gene encodes CDR1 SGHVS and CDR2 FQNEAQ. The CDR3 covers 14 residues. V dropped 5 bases and J dropped 1 base, with 11 bases sitting between them. CDR3 DNA sequence: TGTGCCAGCAGCCCACAAGGGGTTAACTATGGCTACACCTTC. This codes for CASSPQGVNYGYTF.

This clonotype was seen many times. This beta chain is off target for a library built for alpha chains, so its abundance means little. The chain employs TRBV20-1 and TRBJ2-3, with D possibly TRBD2 on 5 matching bases. V lost 1 base and J lost 2, with 13 bases in between. The germline CDR1 and CDR2 sequences are DFQATT and SNEGSKA (reference sequence). The CDR3 has 15 amino acids. CDR3 sequence reads: CSARGGAIITDTQYF. For the CDR3, the DNA is TGCAGTGCTAGAGGGGGAGCGATCATCACAGATACGCAGTATTTT.

This clonotype came up many times. The library was built for alpha chains, so this beta chain is an off-target read and its size means little. The chain uses TRBV5-1 and TRBJ1-5; 7 bases map to TRBD1. J lost 2 bases, V lost 0 bases, and 2 bases had no gene match. This CDR3 has 15 residues. CDR1 is SGHRS and CDR2 is YFSETQ in the germline V gene. CDR3 DNA sequence: TGCGCCAGCAGCTTGGGACAGGGCGGCAATCAGCCCCAGCATTTT. Protein product: CASSLGQGGNQPQHF.

This clonotype was observed many times. Found in a library prepared for alpha chains, this beta chain is an off-target read, and its abundance has little meaning. V gene TRBV7-9 combines with J gene TRBJ2-5; 9 nucleotides line up with TRBD1. V was pared by 5 bases and J by 3 bases, with 4 bases of the junction left unmatched. Germline V gives CDR1 SEHNR, CDR2 FQNEAQ (reference sequence). The CDR3 runs to 14 residues. The CDR3, as DNA: TGTGCCAGCAGCGCCGGACAGGGGAAAGAGACCCAGTACTTC. It is translated as CASSAGQGKETQYF.

The table lists this clonotype with a few counts. This beta chain appears as a stray read in a library generated for alpha chains; its size is not informative. The rearrangement joins TRBV12-3 or TRBV12-4 to TRBJ2-2; no definite D call. The CDR3 consists of 16 residues. The V end was cut by 5 bases, the J end by 0 bases, with 13 bases between. CDR3 residues: CASSGRRRTNTGELFF. CDR3 in DNA: TGTGCCAGCAGTGGACGAAGACGGACGAACACCGGGGAGCTGTTTTTT.

This clonotype showed up many times. Because the library targeted alpha chains, this beta chain is an off-target read whose size means little. The chain links TRBV30 to TRBJ2-7; 8 positions agree with TRBD1. Germline V gene sequence: CDR1 GTSNPN, CDR2 SVGIG (reference sequence). CDR3 length equals 13 residues. V lost 4 bases and J lost 6; bases outside the gene matches: 8. Here the CDR3 DNA reads TGTGCCTGGACAGGGGGCCCTGGTGGCGAGCAGTACTTC. It yields the protein CAWTGGPGGEQYF.

This clonotype was recorded at least ten times. This beta chain was picked up by a library intended for alpha chains and is off target, so its count carries little meaning. V and J are TRBV2 and TRBJ1-6, with 7 nucleotides matching TRBD1. CDR1 and CDR2 (germline): SNHLY, FYNNEI. CDR3 size: 16 residues. V lost 3 bases, J lost 9 bases, and 11 bases stayed unmatched. This chain's CDR3 is CASSERSATGASPLHF. DNA for the CDR3: TGTGCCAGCAGTGAGAGGAGTGCTACAGGGGCTTCACCCCTCCACTTT. Based on the CDR3 plus reference TRBV2 and TRBJ1-6, the full variable domain is EPEVTQTPSHQVTQMGQEVILRCVPISNHLYFYWYRQILGQKVEFLVSFYNNEISEKSEIFDDQFSVERPDGSNFTLKIRSTKLEDSAMYFCASSERSATGASPLHFGNGTRLTVT.

As for this clonotype: This beta chain lies outside the target of a library built for alpha chains; its clone size means little. J is TRBJ1-4 and V is TRBV7-2; 8 positions agree with TRBD1. The CDR3 has 16 residues. The V and J ends lost 5 bases and 8 bases, in that order; junction bases with no gene match: 13. CDR1 and CDR2 from the germline V gene are SGHTA and FQGNSA. CDR3 loop: CASSPIGQGLGEKLFF. In nucleotides, the CDR3 is TGTGCCAGCAGCCCGATCGGACAGGGTTTAGGAGAAAAACTGTTTTTT.

This clonotype was detected ten times or more. Found in a library prepared for alpha chains, this beta chain is an off-target read, and its abundance has little meaning. The rearrangement uses TRBV2 and TRBJ2-1, with 9 bases aligning to TRBD2. Per the germline V gene, CDR1 is SNHLY and CDR2 is FYNNEI. V lost 6 bases and J lost 9; bases outside the gene matches: 12. This CDR3 contains 15 residues. The CDR3 DNA reads TGTGCCAGCAGGGACGGGACTAGCCCGGGCGGTGAGCAGTTCTTC. Its translation: CASRDGTSPGGEQFF.

Points on this clonotype: Because the library targeted alpha chains, this beta chain is an off-target read whose size means little. The rearrangement links TRBV20-1 to TRBJ1-3; D is perhaps TRBD1 (6 bases). Germline V lookup: CDR1 DFQATT, CDR2 SNEGSKA (reference sequence). V was shortened by 5 bases and J by 3 bases, with 14 bases between the two germline ends. This CDR3 region has 14 residues. This CDR3 reads CSAGGQGIGNTIYF. CDR3 coding DNA: TGCAGTGCTGGAGGGCAGGGGATTGGAAACACCATATATTTT.

The table lists this clonotype with a few counts. Being off target in a library aimed at alpha chains, this beta chain has a size of little meaning. The V and J genes are TRBV7-3 and TRBJ2-3; the D gene is possibly TRBD1 (5 bases). The V gene lost 5 bases and the J gene lost 5 bases, with 14 bases spanning the gap. The CDR3 is 14 amino acids. Germline V gene lookup returns CDR1 SGHTA and CDR2 FQGTGA. CDR3 bases: TGTGCCAGCAGCACCCCATCCCAGGGAGATACGCAGTATTTT. It codes for CASSTPSQGDTQYF. Combining the CDR3 with reference TRBV7-3 and TRBJ2-3 gives the whole variable domain GAGVSQTPSNKVTEKGKYVELRCDPISGHTALYWYRQSLGQGPEFLIYFQGTGAADDSGLPNDRFFAVRPEGSVSTLKIQRTERGDSAVYLCASSTPSQGDTQYFGPGTRLTVL.

This clonotype has a count of ten or more. Since it is a stray read in a library aimed at alpha chains, this beta chain has a size that is not meaningful. The chain couples TRBV7-2 to TRBJ2-1, with D maybe TRBD1 (5 bases). The CDR3 loop spans 13 amino acids. Trimming removed 2 bases at V and 5 bases at J, with 7 bases between. Looked up from germline, CDR1 is SGHTA and CDR2 is FQGNSA. CDR3 region: CASSLIQDNEQFF. In DNA form, the CDR3 reads TGTGCCAGCAGCTTAATACAGGACAATGAGCAGTTCTTC. Based on the CDR3 plus reference TRBV7-2 and TRBJ2-1, the full variable domain is GAGVSQSPSNKVTEKGKDVELRCDPISGHTALYWYRQSLGQGLEFLIYFQGNSAPDKSGLPSDRFSAERTGGSVSTLTIQRTQQEDSAVYLCASSLIQDNEQFFGPGTRLTVL.

In this sample, this clonotype turned up many times. The library was designed around alpha chains, so this beta chain is a stray read whose abundance carries little weight. The chain is built from TRBV19 and TRBJ2-7; 7 positions agree with TRBD2. J was trimmed by 0 bases and V by 4 bases; bases with no gene match: 6. CDR3 length equals 15 residues. From germline, CDR1 is LNHDA and CDR2 SQIVND (reference sequence). The CDR3 protein is CASSRGAGRSYEQYF. CDR3 DNA sequence: TGTGCCAGTAGTAGGGGAGCGGGGCGCTCCTACGAGCAGTACTTC.

At least ten counts were recorded for this clonotype. A library made for alpha chains picked up this beta chain off target, so its size means little. V gene TRBV18 combines with J gene TRBJ2-5; D is uncertain. There are 13 residues in the CDR3. Germline V lookup: CDR1 KGHSH, CDR2 LQKENI. Trimming took 3 bases from V and 2 from J, leaving 7 bases between them. The CDR3 nucleotides read TGTGCCAGCTCACCTGGAGAGCAAGAGACCCAGTACTTC. Translating it yields CASSPGEQETQYF. The full variable domain, completed using reference TRBV18 and TRBJ2-5, is NAGVMQNPRHLVRRRGQEARLRCSPMKGHSHVYWYRQLPEEGLKFMVYLQKENIIDESGMPKERFSAEFPKEGPSILRIQQVVRGDSAAYFCASSPGEQETQYFGPGTRLLVL.